Listed below are T cell receptor beta chains from one sample, sequenced in a study of T-cell reconstitution after alpha-beta-depleted transplantation in children. TCRdb redid the calling of the PCR reads with MiXCR, one entry per CDR3 protein. The sample holds hundreds of thousands of distinct CDR3 sequences; approximately 14% are singletons and the top ten take 0.79%. This material consisted of PBMCs, taken before TCRalphabeta/CD19-depleted stem cell transplant. Receptors were obtained from a girl aged 2 to 10 with congenital amegakaryocytic thrombocytopenia, due to receive a stem cell transplant. CDR3s include the opening cysteine and the closing phenylalanine or tryptophan. A D gene is named only where the DNA matches it firmly. Some rows have no size entry. The others give once, few or many, or a class for an expanded clone.

>TRBD2|TRBJ2-1|-|TRBV27|16
TGTGCCAGCAGTCTAATAGCGGGAGGGCCCGGTAATGAGCAGTTCTTC
CASSLIAGGPGNEQFF
>-|TRBJ2-4|many|TRBV10-3|15
TGTGCCATCAGTGAGGGAGGTGCGGGCAAAAACATTCAGTACTTC
CAISEGGAGKNIQYF
>-|TRBJ2-3|many|TRBV20-1|13
TGCAGTGTCAAAGACCCTGGGCCAGATACGCAGTATTTT
CSVKDPGPDTQYF
>-|TRBJ1-1|-|TRBV12-3/TRBV12-4|13
TGTGCCAGCAGCCCCGTGGGGACCACTGAAGCTTTCTTT
CASSPVGTTEAFF
>TRBD2|TRBJ2-1|-|TRBV19|16
TGTGCCAGTAGTAGGGTGGGACTAGCGGGAGGGAATGAGCAGTTCTTC
CASSRVGLAGGNEQFF
>TRBD2|TRBJ2-7|many|TRBV20-1|16
TGCAGTGCTAGAGGGACTAGCGGGAGACTGGCCTACGAGCAGTACTTC
CSARGTSGRLAYEQYF
>-|TRBJ2-3|many|TRBV2|13
TGTGCCAGCAGTGTAGTCAGCACAGATACGCAGTATTTT
CASSVVSTDTQYF
>TRBD2|TRBJ2-3|many|TRBV27|15
TGTGCCAGCGCGTTGGAGGGAGGGCCCACAGATACGCAGTATTTT
CASALEGGPTDTQYF
>-|TRBJ2-1|-|TRBV24-1|17
TGTGCCACCAGTGATGGAAAGCCCTCGGTGGCAGACAATGAGCAGTTCTTC
CATSDGKPSVADNEQFF
>TRBD2|TRBJ2-1|few|TRBV5-5|15
TGTGCCAGCACCGTACTAGCGGGAGGGCCTAGTGAGCAGTTCTTC
CASTVLAGGPSEQFF
>-|TRBJ1-5|many|TRBV2|12
TGTGCCAGCACGGACAGCAATCAGCCCCAGCATTTT
CASTDSNQPQHF
>-|TRBJ2-3|many|TRBV7-8|16
TGTGCCAGCAGCTTATTTGCGGGGATTTGGTCAGATACGCAGTATTTT
CASSLFAGIWSDTQYF
>TRBD2|TRBJ2-1|many|TRBV5-1|15
TGCGCCAGCACCCCCGGGGGGAGTTTAAGCAATGAGCAGTTCTTC
CASTPGGSLSNEQFF
>-|TRBJ2-5|many|TRBV4-1|15
TGCGCCAGCAGCCAAGTATCGGACAGCCAAGAGACCCAGTACTTC
CASSQVSDSQETQYF
>-|TRBJ1-1|-|TRBV2|14
TGTGCCAGCACCGCACTCGACGGTAACACTGAAGCTTTCTTT
CASTALDGNTEAFF
>-|TRBJ2-1|many|TRBV7-2|12
TGTGCCAGCAGCTTCCATGTAAATGAGCAGTTCTTC
CASSFHVNEQFF
>-|TRBJ2-1|-|TRBV27|15
TGTGCCAGCAGTTTAAATCAGCTGTCCTACAATGAGCAGTTCTTC
CASSLNQLSYNEQFF
>-|TRBJ2-3|many|TRBV15|14
TGTGCCACCAGCAGGTCCCTTAGCTCAGATACGCAGTATTTT
CATSRSLSSDTQYF
>-|TRBJ2-3|-|TRBV20-1|14
TGCAGTGCTAGATTCAGGGGCCCAGCAGATACGCAGTCTTTT
CSARFRGPADTQSF
>-|TRBJ1-1|many|TRBV15|15
TGTGCCACCAGCGTTCAACCCGGGACACGAGGTGAAGCTTTCTTT
CATSVQPGTRGEAFF
>TRBD2|TRBJ2-2|many|TRBV20-1|13
TGCAGTGCTTCCGGGACTAGCGGTTCGGAGCTGTTTTTT
CSASGTSGSELFF
>TRBD2|TRBJ2-7|-|TRBV20-1|16
TGCAGTGCCCTCCCGGGACTAGCGGGAGGGTTCCACGAGCAGTACTTC
CSALPGLAGGFHEQYF
>TRBD2|TRBJ2-2|few|TRBV12-3/TRBV12-4|17
TGTGCCAGCAGACCGGGACTAGCGGCAATGAACACCGGGGAGCTGTTTTTT
CASRPGLAAMNTGELFF
>TRBD2|TRBJ2-2|many|TRBV20-1|15
TGCAGTGCCAAATTAGCGGGAGCGAACACCGGGGAGCTGTTTTTT
CSAKLAGANTGELFF
>-|TRBJ1-6|many|TRBV4-1|14
TGCGCCAGCACGGATGGGACGTTGAATTCACCCCTCCACTTT
CASTDGTLNSPLHF
>-|TRBJ1-1|many|TRBV28|11
TGTGCCAGCAGCCTATCCTTTGAAGCTTTCTTT
CASSLSFEAFF
>-|TRBJ2-4|-|TRBV29-1|13
TGCAGCGTCGTTGGGGGAACAGTGGCCATTCAGTACTTC
CSVVGGTVAIQYF
>-|TRBJ2-2|-|TRBV7-9|15
TGTGCCAGCAGCTTCCGGGCGGGGCACACCGGGGAGCTGTTTTTT
CASSFRAGHTGELFF
>-|TRBJ2-2|-|TRBV4-1|14
TGCGCCAGCAGCCAAGTTCTAGGTACCGGGGAGCTGTTTTTT
CASSQVLGTGELFF
>-|TRBJ2-7|many|TRBV29-1|12
TGCAGCGCCTACAGGGACGCCTACGAGCAGTACTTC
CSAYRDAYEQYF
>TRBD2|TRBJ2-5|-|TRBV20-1|17
TGCAGTGCTAGAGATTTTGGACTAGCGGGACTGTCGGAGACCCAGTACTTC
CSARDFGLAGLSETQYF
>-|TRBJ1-5|few|TRBV5-1|10
TGCGCCAGCACCCCGCGGCCCCAGCATTTT
CASTPRPQHF
>TRBD2|TRBJ2-1|many|TRBV5-1|15
TGCGCCAGCAGCTTGGGCGGGAGGGCCCACAATGAGCAGTTCTTC
CASSLGGRAHNEQFF
>TRBD1|TRBJ1-6|many|TRBV27|16
TGTGCCAGCAGTCTATACTCCGGGACAGTTAATTCACCCCTCCACTTT
CASSLYSGTVNSPLHF
>-|TRBJ1-5|many|TRBV12-3/TRBV12-4|14
TGTGCCAGCAGGACCGGAGTAGGCAATCAGCCCCAGCATTTT
CASRTGVGNQPQHF
>-|TRBJ1-2|many|TRBV20-1|15
TGCAGTGCTAGAGTTGGAGGTGTCACTGGCTATGGCTACACCTTC
CSARVGGVTGYGYTF
>-|TRBJ2-7|many|TRBV29-1|14
TGCAGCGCCAACCGGGCTAGCGATCCCTACGAGCAGTACTTC
CSANRASDPYEQYF
>TRBD2|TRBJ2-7|few|TRBV20-1|16
TGCAGTGCTAGAGATCTGGGTAGCGGGAGCGGGGACGAGCAGTACTTC
CSARDLGSGSGDEQYF
>TRBD2|TRBJ2-1|many|TRBV20-1|16
TGCAGTGCTAGAGATTCAGGGGTAGCGGGAGAATCGGAGCAGTTCTTC
CSARDSGVAGESEQFF
>TRBD2|TRBJ2-5|-|TRBV5-1|19
TGCGCCGGCAGCCATAGGACTAGATCGGGCAACATACTCCAAGAGACCCAGTACTTC
CAGSHRTRSGNILQETQYF
>TRBD2|TRBJ2-1|many|TRBV5-1|14
TGCGCCAGCAGCTTGACTAGCGAGTACAATGAGCAGTTCTTC
CASSLTSEYNEQFF
>-|TRBJ1-2|many|TRBV29-1|11
TGCAGCTCACGGGACACATATGGCTACACCTTC
CSSRDTYGYTF
>-|TRBJ1-5|many|TRBV20-1|15
TGCAGTGCCCCCGGGCCACTCCTCGCCAATCAGCCCCAGCATTTT
CSAPGPLLANQPQHF
>-|TRBJ2-5|-|TRBV9|12
TGTGCCAGCAGCGTAGACTTGGAGGCCCAGTACTTC
CASSVDLEAQYF
>TRBD2|TRBJ2-3|-|TRBV20-1|16
TGCAGTGCTCCCACGACTGTAGCGGGATTCACAGATACGCAGTATTTT
CSAPTTVAGFTDTQYF
>-|TRBJ2-2|-|TRBV5-5|16
TGTGCCAGCAGCTTGGCACAGGGGGGGTACACCGGGGAGCTGTTTTTT
CASSLAQGGYTGELFF
>-|TRBJ1-1|few|TRBV19|13
TGTGCCAGTAGTAAATCAGGGGTGCGGAGAGCTTTCTTT
CASSKSGVRRAFF
>-|TRBJ1-1|many|TRBV27|13
TGTGCCAGCGGAACGGGGGCGCGGGGTGAAGCTTTCTTT
CASGTGARGEAFF
>TRBD2|TRBJ2-3|many|TRBV18|20
TGTGCCAGCTCACCATACTTCGGGACTAGCGGGAGTCGTGGCACAGATACGCAGTATTTT
CASSPYFGTSGSRGTDTQYF
>-|TRBJ2-2|many|TRBV27|12
TGTGCCAGCAGGAGTTACACCGGGGAGCTGTTTTTT
CASRSYTGELFF
>TRBD1|TRBJ2-7|many|TRBV18|15
TGTGCCAGCTCAGCCGGGACAGGGGCTTTCGACGAGCAGTACTTC
CASSAGTGAFDEQYF
>-|TRBJ1-1|many|TRBV27|13
TGTGCCAGCAGTCCCCTTGGGGCTACTGAAGCTTTCTTT
CASSPLGATEAFF
>-|TRBJ2-1|-|TRBV7-2|12
TGTGCCAGCAGCCCTGCGGTGCATGAGCAGTTCTTC
CASSPAVHEQFF
>-|TRBJ2-3|many|TRBV7-3|13
TGTGCCAGCAGCTCGTCTCCGCCAGATACGCAGTATTTT
CASSSSPPDTQYF
>-|TRBJ1-2|-|TRBV28|13
TGTGCCAGCAGTCGCCCAGGGTGGGTTGGCTACACCTTC
CASSRPGWVGYTF
>TRBD2|TRBJ2-2|many|TRBV28|17
TGTGCCAGCAGTTTTATCTCGGGACTAGCGGGAACCGGGGAGCTGTTTTTT
CASSFISGLAGTGELFF
>-|TRBJ2-1|many|TRBV28|11
TGTGCCAGCAGTTATAGAGCCGAGCAGTTCTTC
CASSYRAEQFF
>-|TRBJ2-7|-|TRBV4-1|17
TGCGCCAGCAGCCGGAACCTAGACAGGATCCGATCCTACGAGCAGTACTTC
CASSRNLDRIRSYEQYF